Listed here are 30 T cell receptor beta chains from one sample, sequenced in a study of blood T cell repertoires in COVID-19. The table came from immunoSEQ multiplex PCR; TCRdb's copy has only in-frame clones and leaves some out. The sample has 40,000 to 50,000 clones; around 82% are singletons. Specimen: peripheral blood. Receptors were obtained from a man aged 40-49 years with active or convalescent COVID-19.

This clone is a singleton in its sample. This chain links TRBV6-4 with TRBJ1-2; D unclear. Germline assignment: CDR1 MRHNA and CDR2 SNTAGT. The length of the CDR3 is 13 residues. V was clipped by 0 bases and J by 8 bases, with 10 bases between them. This CDR3 is CASSDSTAAGYTF. The CDR3 DNA is TGTGCCAGCAGTGACTCTACTGCGGCAGGCTACACCTTC.

The chain couples TRBV19 to TRBJ2-3; maybe TRBD2 (7 bases). The CDR3 loop spans 13 amino acids. Trimming took off 7 bases at V and 6 bases at J, with 14 bases between the two ends. Germline-derived CDR1 and CDR2 are LNHDA and SQIVND (reference sequence). The CDR3 bases are TGTGCCAGTAAAGGGGGAGGGCCCGATACGCAGTATTTT. Translation: CASKGGGPDTQYF.

This clone has only one observation. The J gene is TRBJ1-1, the V gene TRBV28, with D unclear. CDR1 and CDR2 (germline): MDHEN, SYDVKM. V was trimmed by 2 bases and J by 0 bases, leaving 7 bases between them. This CDR3 comprises 14 residues. The DNA of the CDR3 is TGTGCCAGCAGTTTACTTAACTTGAACACTGAAGCTTTCTTT. Amino acids: CASSLLNLNTEAFF.

This chain connects TRBV2 to TRBJ1-2; D might be TRBD1 (5 bases). The CDR3 is 14 residues long. The V gene lost 4 bases and the J gene lost 6 bases, with 15 bases spanning the gap. The germline V gene encodes CDR1 SNHLY and CDR2 FYNNEI. CDR3 nucleotide sequence: TGTGCCAGCAGTGTCCAGGGAAACGTGGATGGCTACACCTTC. As protein: CASSVQGNVDGYTF.

The chain recombines TRBV12-3 or TRBV12-4 with TRBJ1-5; D not certain. V was cut by 5 bases and J by 0 bases, with 5 bases left in between. The length of the CDR3 is 13 residues. The DNA of the CDR3 is TGTGCCAGCAGTCGAGATAGCAATCAGCCCCAGCATTTT. It specifies CASSRDSNQPQHF.

In its sample, this clone was seen a few times. J is TRBJ2-5 and V is TRBV20-1, with a possible D match to TRBD1 (5 bases). There are 13 residues in the CDR3. Trimming pared 3 bases from V and 2 bases from J, leaving 10 bases between. Germline CDR1 and CDR2: DFQATT and SNEGSKA (reference sequence). CDR3 loop: CSASLTAQETQYF. The CDR3 DNA reads as TGCAGTGCTAGTCTGACAGCACAAGAGACCCAGTACTTC.

The chain couples TRBV6-6 to TRBJ1-2; 7 nucleotides align to TRBD1. The CDR3 runs 15 residues. V lost 0 bases to trimming and J lost 4 bases; unmatched junction nucleotides: 5. Germline CDR1 MNHNY, CDR2 SVGAGI (reference sequence). The DNA for the CDR3 is TGTGCCAGCAGTTACTCGATGTCAGGGGGCTATGGCTACACCTTC. As protein: CASSYSMSGGYGYTF.

This clone was seen just once. The rearrangement joins TRBV5-1 to TRBJ1-3, with D possibly being TRBD1 (5 bases). The CDR3 loop spans 15 amino acids. CDR1 SGHRS and CDR2 YFSETQ come from the germline V gene. V shed 4 bases and J shed 0 bases, with 11 bases lying between them. The CDR3 coding sequence is TGCGCCAGCAGCCCGGACGGACACTCTGGAAACACCATATATTTT. Amino acids: CASSPDGHSGNTIYF.

The chain recombines TRBV28 with TRBJ2-7; the D is unclear. There are 15 residues in the CDR3. V was pared by 4 bases and J by 1 base, with 14 bases between. Germline V gene lookup returns CDR1 MDHEN and CDR2 SYDVKM. CDR3 nucleotide sequence: TGTGCCAGCAGTTCCCCTGGAGTTCCTTCCTACGAGCAGTACTTC. Its protein is CASSSPGVPSYEQYF.

The chain carries TRBV10-3 and TRBJ1-5; 7 nucleotides align to TRBD1. The CDR3 is 15 residues long. Losses at the gene ends were 3 bases for V and 5 bases for J; bases not matched to a gene: 7. Looked up from germline, CDR1 is ENHRY and CDR2 is SYGVKD. The CDR3, as DNA: TGTGCCATCAGTGACCCATTACAGGGGCATCAGCCCCAGCATTTT. This gives the protein CAISDPLQGHQPQHF.

The V gene is TRBV7-2, the J gene TRBJ2-1; 16 positions match TRBD2. CDR3 length: 19 residues. V dropped 5 bases and J dropped 1; count of bases not matched to a gene: 8. Per germline, CDR1 SGHTA and CDR2 FQGNSA. The CDR3 DNA reads TGTGCCAGCAGCCCCTCGGGACTAGCGGGAGGGTTTTCCTACAATGAGCAGTTCTTC. Amino acid sequence: CASSPSGLAGGFSYNEQFF.

J is TRBJ1-2 and V is TRBV6-5; D is possibly TRBD1 (5 bases). V dropped 6 bases and J dropped 4 bases, with 18 bases sitting between them. This CDR3 region has 15 residues. Germline V gene data show CDR1 as MNHEY and CDR2 as SVGAGI. The DNA of the CDR3 is TGTGCCAGCAGCGAGGGAGGAAGACAGCCCTATGGCTACACCTTC. Residues: CASSEGGRQPYGYTF.

This clone was picked up one time. The chain has TRBV7-2 and TRBJ2-5; 7 bases are a match to TRBD1. This CDR3 has 16 residues. V was clipped by 5 bases and J by 1 base; unmatched bases: 10. Germline values: CDR1 SGHTA, CDR2 FQGNSA. The CDR3 loop is CASSPYTGAFQETQYF. CDR3 sequence (DNA): TGTGCCAGCAGCCCATACACAGGGGCTTTCCAAGAGACCCAGTACTTC.

This clone was counted once. This chain uses TRBV7-2 with TRBJ1-5; D not certain. Germline assignment: CDR1 SGHTA and CDR2 FQGNSA. Trimming took 1 base from V and 0 from J, leaving 4 bases between them. The CDR3 runs 14 residues. CDR3 nucleotides: TGTGCCAGCAGCTTAGATTATAGCAATCAGCCCCAGCATTTT. Translating it yields CASSLDYSNQPQHF.

The chain uses TRBV7-8 and TRBJ1-5; 12 nucleotides match TRBD1. The CDR3 is made up of 18 amino acids. After removal of 5 bases from V and 2 bases from J, the junction contained 10 bases not matched to a gene. Germline V CDR1 and CDR2: SGHVS, FQNEAQ. The CDR3 DNA reads TGTGCCAGCAGCGGGGGGACAGGGGGCGCGAGGGGCAATCAGCCCCAGCATTTT. It encodes CASSGGTGGARGNQPQHF.

V gene TRBV30 combines with J gene TRBJ1-3; possible D gene TRBD1, 6 bases. The CDR3 covers 14 residues. Germline V gives CDR1 GTSNPN, CDR2 SVGIG (reference sequence). Deletions cut 2 bases from V and 0 bases from J, with 8 bases between. The CDR3: CAWSPRGSGNTIYF. Here the CDR3 DNA reads TGTGCCTGGAGTCCCAGGGGCTCTGGAAACACCATATATTTT. Combining the CDR3 with reference TRBV30 and TRBJ1-3 gives the whole variable domain SQTIHQWPATLVQPVGSPLSLECTVEGTSNPNLYWYRQAAGRGLQLLFYSVGIGQISSEVPQNLSASRPQDRQFILSSKKLLLSDSGFYLCAWSPRGSGNTIYFGEGSWLTVV.

A remark on this clone: A junction boundary mismatches the germline segment, possibly from a read error. V gene TRBV6-5 combines with J gene TRBJ2-7; TRBD2 matches at 16 bases. Per the germline V gene, CDR1 is MNHEY and CDR2 is SVGAGI. This CDR3 comprises 13 residues. The DNA for the CDR3 is TGTGCCAGCAGGGCGGGACTAGCGGGAGGGCCGTCCTTC. Translated: CASRAGLAGGPSF.

The J gene is TRBJ1-4, the V gene TRBV30; weak D call: TRBD1 (5 bases). The germline V and J ends were trimmed by 5 bases and 1 base, with 11 bases remaining between them. The CDR3 loop spans 14 amino acids. CDR1 GTSNPN and CDR2 SVGIG come from the germline V gene (reference sequence). CDR3 in amino acids: CAWSAGLTNEKLFF. For the CDR3, the DNA is TGTGCCTGGTCAGCGGGACTAACTAATGAAAAACTGTTTTTT.

The rearrangement uses TRBV5-4 and TRBJ2-7; D might be TRBD1 (6 bases). This CDR3 has 13 amino acids. Trimming removed 4 bases from V and 6 bases from J, with 14 bases in between. Germline V gene sequence: CDR1 SGHNT, CDR2 YYREEE (reference sequence). The CDR3 nucleotides are TGTGCCAGCAGCACGTCAGGGGCGGGCGAGCAGTACTTC. This codes for CASSTSGAGEQYF.

This clone was seen a single time. The rearrangement joins TRBV4-2 to TRBJ1-1; D gene uncertain. Germline CDR1 and CDR2: LGHNA and YNFKEQ. The CDR3 loop spans 14 amino acids. Trimming removed 0 bases from V and 4 bases from J, with 9 bases in between. The CDR3 loop is CASSQERLGTEAFF. The CDR3 bases are TGTGCCAGCAGCCAAGAACGCCTCGGCACTGAAGCTTTCTTT.

The chain employs TRBV28 and TRBJ1-6, with D possibly TRBD1 on 5 matching bases. Trimming shortened V by 3 bases and J by 7 bases, and 10 bases separated the two germline ends. Germline V gives CDR1 MDHEN, CDR2 SYDVKM. The CDR3 covers 14 residues. CDR3 sequence reads: CASSFRQQNSPLHF. In DNA form, the CDR3 reads TGTGCCAGCAGTTTCCGACAGCAGAATTCACCCCTCCACTTT.

Only a few counts were recorded for this clone. The chain carries TRBV21-1 and TRBJ1-5; no check of the table's D call, TRBD1, against the DNA was made. TRBV21-1 is a pseudogene. This CDR3 has 14 residues. In DNA, the CDR3 is TGTGCCAGCGGCAGACAGGGACCCAATCAGCCCCAGCATTTT. Translated, it gives CASGRQGPNQPQHF.

The chain couples TRBV9 to TRBJ2-2; 7 positions agree with TRBD2. This CDR3 spans 16 amino acids. Germline V gene data show CDR1 as SGDLS and CDR2 as YYNGEE. J gave up 1 base and V 4 bases, and 7 bases lay outside the gene matches. CDR3 residues: CASSWEGGVNTGELFF. Written as DNA, the CDR3 is TGTGCCAGCAGCTGGGAGGGTGGGGTGAACACCGGGGAGCTGTTTTTT.

This chain joins TRBV11-3 and TRBJ2-2, with unresolved D. V was pared by 2 bases and J by 7 bases, with 8 bases between. The CDR3 runs 13 residues. The germline gives CDR1 SGHNT, CDR2 YENEEA. The CDR3 loop is CASSLNPIGELFF. DNA for the CDR3: TGTGCCAGCAGCTTAAACCCTATCGGGGAGCTGTTTTTT.

The chain has TRBV2 and TRBJ1-1, with TRBD1 as a possible D gene (6 bases). The ends were cut back, 4 bases at V and 2 bases at J, with 20 bases in the middle. CDR1 and CDR2 (germline): SNHLY, FYNNEI. This CDR3 contains 17 residues. The CDR3 bases are TGTGCCAGCAGTGCTTTCCCCGGCACAGGGTTTAACACTGAAGCTTTCTTT. Amino acids: CASSAFPGTGFNTEAFF.

The gene calls are TRBV5-1 and TRBJ2-1; TRBD2 agrees at 14 bases. CDR1 and CDR2 from the germline V gene are SGHRS and YFSETQ. Losses at the gene ends were 4 bases for V and 6 bases for J; bases not matched to a gene: 3. The CDR3 contains 15 residues. CDR3 nucleotide sequence: TGCGCCAGCAGCCAAGGACTAGCGGGGGGCAATGAGCAGTTCTTC. Translating gives CASSQGLAGGNEQFF.

The rearrangement links TRBV6-6 to TRBJ1-5; D is ambiguous. This CDR3 is 14 amino acids long. The V and J ends lost 0 bases and 2 bases respectively, with 5 bases between them. Germline loops: CDR1 MNHNY, CDR2 SVGAGI (reference sequence). The CDR3 sequence: CASSYSEGNQPQHF. The DNA for the CDR3 is TGTGCCAGCAGTTACTCGGAGGGCAATCAGCCCCAGCATTTT.

V gene TRBV7-9 combines with J gene TRBJ2-5, with D possibly matching TRBD2 (6 bases). The germline V gene has CDR1 SEHNR and CDR2 FQNEAQ (reference sequence). Trimming took off 1 base at V and 1 base at J, with 10 bases between the two ends. The CDR3 is made up of 15 amino acids. The CDR3 protein is CASSLVGGVQETQYF. The CDR3 DNA follows: TGTGCCAGCAGCTTAGTTGGAGGGGTCCAAGAGACCCAGTACTTC.

The chain combines TRBV6-6 with TRBJ2-7, with TRBD1 as a possible D gene (7 bases). The V end lost 5 bases, the J end lost 5 bases, and 16 bases lay between the germline ends. The germline CDR1 and CDR2 sequences are MNHNY and SVGAGI (reference sequence). The CDR3 has 14 amino acids. The CDR3 sequence: CASSLTGSGDEQYF. The CDR3 nucleotides are TGTGCCAGCAGTCTGACAGGGTCGGGGGACGAGCAGTACTTC.

The rearrangement links TRBV6-1 to TRBJ1-3; D not certain. V lost 1 base to trimming and J lost 0 bases, with 7 bases between them. CDR1 MNHNS and CDR2 SASEGT come from the germline V gene. The CDR3 extends over 15 amino acids. The CDR3 region is CASSEEESSGNTIYF. Written as DNA, the CDR3 is TGTGCCAGCAGTGAAGAGGAGTCCTCTGGAAACACCATATATTTT.